What follows are 25 T cell receptor beta chains derived from one specimen sequenced in a study of CD8 T cells in Susac syndrome. RNA, at roughly 0.45 to 1 ug, was reverse transcribed with random hexamers. TCRdb fed the immunoSEQ multiplex PCR reads into MiXCR, producing one record per CDR3 protein. The table shows 180,000 or so distinct CDR3 sequences, with just under 95% occurring only once. Material for sequencing was CD4+ T cells from PBMCs. The receptors were gathered from a human donor in good health.

The rearrangement links TRBV18 to TRBJ1-5, with 9 bases fitting TRBD1. The CDR3 length is 14 residues. The V gene end was trimmed by 4 bases and the J gene end by 5 bases; junction bases not matched to a gene: 3. Germline loops: CDR1 KGHSH, CDR2 LQKENI. The CDR3 region has the DNA TGTGCCAGCTCACTCGGACAGGGGCATCAGCCCCAGCATTTT. Its translation: CASSLGQGHQPQHF.

This rearrangement joins TRBV9 to TRBJ2-5; 12 bases are shared with TRBD2. Germline trimming cut 0 bases from V and 3 bases from J; bases unmatched to any gene: 3. Germline loops: CDR1 SGDLS, CDR2 YYNGEE. The CDR3 runs to 16 residues. In DNA form, the CDR3 reads TGTGCCAGCAGCGTAGAGGCTAGCGGGAGGGAAGAGACCCAGTACTTC. Translating gives CASSVEASGREETQYF.

J is TRBJ2-1 and V is TRBV20-1, with D perhaps given as TRBD1 or TRBD2 (5 bases each). The CDR3 consists of 13 residues. The germline V gene has CDR1 DFQATT and CDR2 SNEGSKA (reference sequence). The CDR3 sequence: CTVLGVLGNEQFF. CDR3 coding DNA: TGCACCGTCCTGGGGGTACTAGGGAATGAGCAGTTCTTC.

This sequence joins TRBV2 and TRBJ2-7, with TRBD2 identical over 11 bases. CDR1 and CDR2 from the germline V gene are SNHLY and FYNNEI. With V trimmed by 7 bases and J by 3 bases, 8 bases remained unmatched. The CDR3 spans 15 residues. CDR3 coding DNA: TGTGCCAGCAACCCACTTACTAGCGGGAGCTACGAGCAGTACTTC. The encoded protein is CASNPLTSGSYEQYF.

The V and J genes are TRBV28 and TRBJ2-1; TRBD2 agrees at 13 bases. The CDR3 length is 14 residues. From germline, CDR1 is MDHEN and CDR2 SYDVKM. The J segment lost 15 bases and the V segment lost 5 bases, leaving 10 bases of the junction unmatched. This chain's CDR3 is CASSLLLAGGSGFF. The CDR3 nucleotides are TGTGCCAGCAGTCTACTACTAGCGGGGGGGTCCGGGTTCTTC.

The chain has TRBV20-1 and TRBJ1-2; D gene unclear. The CDR3 spans 10 residues. V was pared by 3 bases and J by 8 bases, with 7 bases between. Germline V gene sequence: CDR1 DFQATT, CDR2 SNEGSKA (reference sequence). The CDR3, as DNA: TGCAGTGCTAGTCTGGGGGGCTACACCTTC. Protein sequence: CSASLGGYTF.

J is TRBJ2-3 and V is TRBV7-2; TRBD2 matches 7 bases. The CDR3 extends over 15 amino acids. CDR1 and CDR2 from the germline V gene are SGHTA and FQGNSA. V shed 5 bases and J 1 base; nucleotides not matched to a gene: 6. The CDR3 DNA is TGTGCCAGCAGCCAAAGGACTAGGCGCACAGATACGCAGTATTTT. Translated: CASSQRTRRTDTQYF. Full variable domain (rest looked up from reference TRBV7-2 and TRBJ2-3): GAGVSQSPSNKVTEKGKDVELRCDPISGHTALYWYRQSLGQGLEFLIYFQGNSAPDKSGLPSDRFSAERTGGSVSTLTIQRTQQEDSAVYLCASSQRTRRTDTQYFGPGTRLTVL.

The chain joins TRBV11-2 to TRBJ2-4; 7 bases fit TRBD2. V shed 4 bases, J shed 5 bases, and the junction held 8 bases outside the gene matches. The CDR3 spans 15 residues. Per germline, CDR1 SGHAT and CDR2 FQNNGV. In nucleotides, the CDR3 is TGTGCCAGCAGCTCAGCCCCTAGCGGAGAAAACATTCAGTACTTC. This gives the protein CASSSAPSGENIQYF.

The J gene is TRBJ2-1, the V gene TRBV6-2 or TRBV6-3; D remains unclear. Deletions cut 6 bases from V and 10 bases from J, with 10 bases between. The CDR3 runs to 11 residues. Germline-derived CDR1 and CDR2 are MNHEY and SVGEGT. CDR3 in DNA: TGTGCCAGCAGCCCTCGCGTCGAGCAGTTCTTC. Amino acids: CASSPRVEQFF.

The V gene is TRBV2, the J gene TRBJ2-3, with unresolved D. The CDR3 is 14 residues long. V lost 7 bases and J 1 base, leaving 12 bases between the germline ends. Germline V gives CDR1 SNHLY, CDR2 FYNNEI. The CDR3 region is CASKFPIGTDTQYF. CDR3 nucleotides: TGTGCCAGCAAGTTCCCCATCGGCACAGATACGCAGTATTTT.

The chain carries TRBV28 and TRBJ2-3, with D uncertain. The germline V gene encodes CDR1 MDHEN and CDR2 SYDVKM. The V end was cut by 10 bases, the J end by 1 base, with 12 bases between. The CDR3 totals 13 residues. DNA of the CDR3: TGTGCCACGACCGAGGATGGCACAGATACGCAGTATTTT. Protein sequence: CATTEDGTDTQYF.

The gene calls are TRBV6-2 or TRBV6-3 and TRBJ2-7; TRBD2 agrees at 7 bases. The CDR3 consists of 13 residues. The J segment lost 4 bases and the V segment lost 4 bases, leaving 4 bases of the junction unmatched. CDR1 and CDR2 from the germline V gene are MNHEY and SVGEGT. The CDR3 bases are TGTGCCAGCAGTTGGGGCGGGAGTTACGAGCAGTACTTC. Translating gives CASSWGGSYEQYF.

V and J are TRBV7-3 and TRBJ1-5, with a possible D match to TRBD1 (6 bases). This CDR3 has 15 residues. V dropped 5 bases and J dropped 4 bases, with 15 bases sitting between them. Germline CDR1 SGHTA, CDR2 FQGTGA. CDR3 loop: CASSINGQPNQPQHF. The CDR3, as DNA: TGTGCCAGCAGCATCAACGGACAGCCTAATCAGCCCCAGCATTTT. The full variable domain, in which reference TRBV7-3 and TRBJ1-5 provide the parts outside the CDR3, is GAGVSQTPSNKVTEKGKYVELRCDPISGHTALYWYRQSLGQGPEFLIYFQGTGAADDSGLPNDRFFAVRPEGSVSTLKIQRTERGDSAVYLCASSINGQPNQPQHFGDGTRLSIL.

The gene calls are TRBV23-1 and TRBJ1-5, with unresolved D. TRBV23-1 is placed among ORFs of uncertain function. This CDR3 spans 13 amino acids. V lost 8 bases and J 2 bases, leaving 10 bases between the germline ends. The CDR3 nucleotides read TGCGCCAGCGGCCCAGAAGGCAATCAGCCCCAGCATTTT. Translation: CASGPEGNQPQHF.

This rearrangement joins TRBV20-1 to TRBJ2-5, with TRBD2 matching over 7 bases. Germline CDR1 DFQATT, CDR2 SNEGSKA (reference sequence). CDR3 size: 15 residues. V gave up 1 base and J gave up 1 base; unmatched junction bases: 6. The chain's CDR3 is CSARGRDYTQETQYF. CDR3 DNA sequence: TGCAGTGCTAGAGGCCGGGACTATACCCAAGAGACCCAGTACTTC.

V gene TRBV4-3 combines with J gene TRBJ2-1, with a weak D call TRBD2 (6 bases). In germline, CDR1 is LGHNA, CDR2 YSLEER. There are 15 residues in the CDR3. Deletions cut 1 base from V and 10 bases from J, with 17 bases between. CDR3 in amino acids: CASSQVPPPGGEQFF. CDR3 DNA: TGCGCCAGCAGCCAAGTTCCCCCCCCTGGAGGGGAGCAGTTCTTC.

The chain couples TRBV19 to TRBJ2-7; 7 nucleotides line up with TRBD2. V was clipped by 6 bases and J by 5 bases; unmatched bases: 13. Germline V gene sequence: CDR1 LNHDA, CDR2 SQIVND (reference sequence). The CDR3 is 15 residues long. The CDR3 DNA reads TGTGCCAGTAGGCCTCAGGGCGGGAGTTTCGACGAGCAGTACTTC. It codes for CASRPQGGSFDEQYF.

The chain employs TRBV20-1 and TRBJ2-6; D may be TRBD1 (6 bases). The CDR3 loop spans 14 amino acids. Germline lookup yields CDR1 DFQATT and CDR2 SNEGSKA (reference sequence). V lost 6 bases and J lost 1, with 10 bases in between. The CDR3 region is CSAITGSGANVLTF. Here the CDR3 DNA reads TGCAGTGCGATTACAGGGTCTGGGGCCAACGTCCTGACTTTC.

The V and J genes are TRBV27 and TRBJ1-2, with TRBD1 matching over 8 bases. The J segment lost 4 bases and the V segment lost 2 bases, leaving 0 bases of the junction unmatched. The germline V gene encodes CDR1 MNHEY and CDR2 SMNVEV (reference sequence). The CDR3 is 13 amino acids. CDR3: CASSLTGGYGYTF. CDR3 nucleotide sequence: TGTGCCAGCAGTTTAACAGGGGGCTATGGCTACACCTTC.

This sequence joins TRBV29-1 and TRBJ1-1, with D maybe TRBD1 (6 bases). CDR3 length: 10 residues. Trimming took 7 bases from V and 10 from J, leaving 13 bases between them. Germline CDR1 reads SQVTM; CDR2 reads ANQGSEA. DNA for the CDR3: TGCAGCGGGGGTCTACAGGGAGCTTTCTTT. It is translated as CSGGLQGAFF. Using reference TRBV29-1 and TRBJ1-1 for the parts outside the CDR3, the full variable domain is SAVISQKPSRDICQRGTSLTIQCQVDSQVTMMFWYRQQPGQSLTLIATANQGSEATYESGFVIDKFPISRPNLTFSTLTVSNMSPEDSSIYLCSGGLQGAFFGQGTRLTVV.

CDR3 amino acids: CASSYSGSGTQYF. Written as DNA, the CDR3 is TGTGCCAGCAGTTACTCCGGGTCTGGGACCCAGTACTTC. This sequence joins TRBV6-6 and TRBJ2-5, with D hard to call. Germline CDR1 is MNHNY and CDR2 is SVGAGI (reference sequence). Deletions cut 0 bases from V and 7 bases from J, with 9 bases between. The length of the CDR3 is 13 residues.

This chain joins TRBV28 and TRBJ2-7, with TRBD2 matching over 9 bases. Trimming took 2 bases from V and 4 from J; bases not matched to a gene: 6. Germline assignment: CDR1 MDHEN and CDR2 SYDVKM. The CDR3 consists of 15 residues. The CDR3 DNA follows: TGTGCCAGCAGTTTAAGGGGACTAGCTAAGTACGAGCAGTACTTC. This translates into CASSLRGLAKYEQYF.

The gene calls are TRBV20-1 and TRBJ1-1; no clear D gene. Trimming took off 1 base at V and 3 bases at J, with 9 bases between the two ends. The CDR3 extends over 13 amino acids. Germline V gives CDR1 DFQATT, CDR2 SNEGSKA (reference sequence). The CDR3 loop reads CSARGQVDTEAFF. The CDR3 nucleotides are TGCAGTGCTAGAGGGCAGGTAGACACTGAAGCTTTCTTT.

The rearrangement uses TRBV12-3 or TRBV12-4 and TRBJ1-5, with a tentative D call TRBD1 (5 bases). With 5 bases removed from V and 2 bases from J, the gap between germline ends came to 13 bases. This CDR3 region has 15 residues. The DNA for the CDR3 is TGTGCCAGCAGTGAGGGACCCGGGGGCAATCAGCCCCAGCATTTT. Protein sequence: CASSEGPGGNQPQHF.

The gene calls are TRBV7-6 and TRBJ1-2; a possible D gene is TRBD1 (6 bases). The V end was cut by 2 bases, the J end by 8 bases, with 12 bases between. The CDR3 covers 13 residues. The germline V gene encodes CDR1 SGHVS and CDR2 FNYEAQ. The CDR3 loop reads CASSLRQEGGYTF. The CDR3 DNA sequence: TGTGCCAGCAGCTTACGACAGGAGGGAGGCTACACCTTC.